This section outlines one T cell receptor beta chain sequence together with its context. The antigen remains undetermined. Generated by immunoSEQ multiplex PCR, the TCRdb table keeps only in-frame clones and is missing some. Of about 24,000 clones listed, 85% are singletons. This CDR3 has 16 residues. The J segment lost 1 base and the V segment lost 1 base, leaving 6 bases of the junction unmatched. Germline-derived CDR1 and CDR2 are SGHVS and FQNEAQ. This specimen comes from a study of lymphopenia after photon versus proton radiotherapy. Study results and limitations: In patients who died, overall survival fell as post-nadir TCR diversity dropped more. Under photons, naive T cells and diversity fell while effector/memory populations rose.

This receptor was taken from a man aged 55 to 70 with pancreatic cancer. The chain couples TRBV7-8 to TRBJ2-7, with TRBD1 matching over 8 bases. The sample in question was peripheral blood, obtained from a patient treated with photon-based radiotherapy. CDR3 bases: TGTGCCAGCAGCTTAGTGTCAGGGGGCGAATCCTACGAGCAGTACTTC. As protein: CASSLVSGGESYEQYF.